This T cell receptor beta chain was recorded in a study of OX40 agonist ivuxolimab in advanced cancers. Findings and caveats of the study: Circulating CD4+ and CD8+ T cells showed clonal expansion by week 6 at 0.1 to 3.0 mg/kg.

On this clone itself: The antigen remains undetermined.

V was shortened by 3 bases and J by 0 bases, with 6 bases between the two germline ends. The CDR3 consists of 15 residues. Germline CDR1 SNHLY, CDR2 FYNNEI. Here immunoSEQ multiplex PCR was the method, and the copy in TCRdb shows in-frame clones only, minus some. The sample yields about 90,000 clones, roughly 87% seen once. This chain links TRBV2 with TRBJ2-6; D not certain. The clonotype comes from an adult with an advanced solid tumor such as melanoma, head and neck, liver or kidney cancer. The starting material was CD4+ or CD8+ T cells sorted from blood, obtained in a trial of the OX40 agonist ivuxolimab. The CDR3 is CASSDPGSGANVLTF. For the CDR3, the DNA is TGTGCCAGCAGTGACCCGGGCTCTGGGGCCAACGTCCTGACTTTC.